A single sample is the source of the 22 T cell receptor beta chains below, sequenced in a study of read filtering for tumor transcriptome and immune sequencing. From around 0.4 ug of RNA, a library with molecular barcoded alpha/delta and beta/gamma adaptors was made. TCRdb analysed the reads with MiXCR anew, one entry per CDR3 protein. The sample comprises some 41,000 distinct CDR3 sequences, roughly an eighth of which are singletons, and about 36% rests with the top ten. The sequenced material came from a population of CD138-negative cells sorted from bone marrow. These receptors all come from a donor aged 40 or older with multiple myeloma.

This clonotype was counted at least ten times. V usage is TRBV15 and J usage is TRBJ2-1; a possible D gene is TRBD1 (6 bases). The length of the CDR3 is 13 residues. V lost 1 base and J lost 12, with 13 bases in between. The germline CDR1 and CDR2 sequences are LNHNV and YYDKDF (reference sequence). The DNA of the CDR3 is TGTGCCACCAGCAGAGGGTCAAGCAGGGGGCAGTTCTTC. Protein sequence: CATSRGSSRGQFF.

This clonotype was counted ten times or more. This chain uses TRBV6-5 with TRBJ2-3; D is ambiguous. With 5 bases removed from V and 6 bases from J, the gap between germline ends came to 18 bases. Per the germline V gene, CDR1 is MNHEY and CDR2 is SVGAGI. This CDR3 contains 15 residues. The CDR3 sequence is CASSHRALPADTQYF. The CDR3 coding sequence is TGTGCCAGCAGTCATCGGGCGCTCCCTGCTGATACGCAGTATTTT.

This clonotype appeared many times. The V call is TRBV5-4, the J call TRBJ2-1; the match to TRBD1 covers 8 bases. V shed 4 bases and J 7 bases; nucleotides not matched to a gene: 4. From germline, CDR1 is SGHNT and CDR2 YYREEE (reference sequence). The CDR3 covers 13 residues. Here the CDR3 DNA reads TGTGCCAGCAGCCCAAACAGGGGGAATGAGCAGTTCTTC. It encodes CASSPNRGNEQFF.

This clonotype was recorded at least ten times. A junction end diverges from the germline sequence, so it may reflect a read error. The chain uses TRBV11-2 and TRBJ2-1, with D unclear. The CDR3 is 12 residues long. The germline V gene has CDR1 SGHAT and CDR2 FQNNGV. The CDR3 DNA follows: TGTGCCAGCAGCTTCTCCGACAATGAGCAGTTCTTC. It codes for CASSFSDNEQFF.

This clonotype was seen at least ten times. This chain links TRBV6-6 with TRBJ2-2; D is ambiguous. CDR3 length equals 13 residues. The V gene lost 7 bases and the J gene lost 1 base, with 7 bases spanning the gap. Germline CDR1 reads MNHNY; CDR2 reads SVGAGI (reference sequence). The CDR3 loop is CASKRQNTGELFF. The CDR3 nucleotides read TGTGCCAGCAAACGACAGAACACCGGGGAGCTGTTTTTT.

The table lists this clonotype with many counts. This chain joins TRBV11-2 and TRBJ2-5; 7 positions agree with TRBD1. The CDR3 contains 13 residues. Germline V gene data show CDR1 as SGHAT and CDR2 as FQNNGV. V lost 5 bases to trimming and J lost 5 bases; unmatched junction nucleotides: 5. CDR3 in DNA: TGTGCCAGCAGCCCTGACAGGGTTGAGACCCAGTACTTC. It translates to CASSPDRVETQYF.

This clonotype was observed many times. V usage is TRBV20-1 and J usage is TRBJ2-3; unclear D gene. V lost 0 bases to trimming and J lost 6 bases, with 10 bases between them. The CDR3 has 13 residues. The germline gives CDR1 DFQATT, CDR2 SNEGSKA (reference sequence). CDR3 nucleotides: TGCAGTGCTAGAGATCCTTACGTTGATACGCAGTATTTT. Encoded protein: CSARDPYVDTQYF.

This clonotype has ten or more counts. The CDR3 loop reads CASSYPPKGTGGHYGYTF. The CDR3 DNA is TGTGCCAGCAGTTACCCCCCAAAAGGAACAGGGGGGCACTATGGCTACACCTTC. The chain links TRBV6-6 to TRBJ1-2, with TRBD1 identical over 8 bases. CDR3 size: 18 residues. Germline loops: CDR1 MNHNY, CDR2 SVGAGI (reference sequence). Trimming at V came to 2 bases and at J to 3 bases, leaving 14 bases not matched to a gene.

Many counts were recorded for this clonotype. This chain uses TRBV5-1 with TRBJ2-7; 8 bases line up with TRBD2. The germline CDR1 and CDR2 sequences are SGHRS and YFSETQ. This CDR3 is built from 15 residues. V dropped 2 bases and J dropped 4; count of bases not matched to a gene: 8. CDR3 DNA: TGCGCCAGCAGCTTCTCAGCGGGAGCCGAGTACGAGCAGTACTTC. Amino acid sequence: CASSFSAGAEYEQYF.

There are a few counts of this clonotype. J is TRBJ2-7 and V is TRBV20-1, with 8 positions matching TRBD1. Losses at the gene ends were 0 bases for V and 3 bases for J; bases not matched to a gene: 10. The germline V gene encodes CDR1 DFQATT and CDR2 SNEGSKA (reference sequence). CDR3 size: 16 residues. The CDR3 loop is CSARDRDRSTGYEQYF. The CDR3 coding sequence is TGCAGTGCTAGAGATCGGGACAGGAGCACAGGCTACGAGCAGTACTTC.

This clonotype was seen at least ten times. The V and J genes are TRBV4-1 and TRBJ2-7; D possibly matches TRBD1 or TRBD2 (5 bases each). V was cut by 1 base and J by 4 bases, with 5 bases left in between. Germline lookup yields CDR1 MGHRA and CDR2 YSYEKL. This CDR3 spans 12 amino acids. CDR3 sequence (DNA): TGCGCCAGCAGCCAAGGGGGGTACGAGCAGTACTTC. This encodes CASSQGGYEQYF.

This clonotype appeared many times. This chain uses TRBV20-1 with TRBJ1-2; possible D gene TRBD1, 6 bases. The V end was cut by 0 bases, the J end by 0 bases, with 14 bases between. This CDR3 has 16 amino acids. Germline V gene lookup returns CDR1 DFQATT and CDR2 SNEGSKA (reference sequence). The CDR3 region is CSARDARTAANYGYTF. For the CDR3, the DNA is TGCAGTGCTAGAGACGCTAGGACAGCAGCTAACTATGGCTACACCTTC.

By share, this clonotype counts as medium-sized (0.01 to 0.1%). This chain links TRBV6-1 with TRBJ2-1; 7 nucleotides line up with TRBD2. The trim removed 0 bases at V and 4 bases at J, leaving 9 bases unmatched. The CDR3 runs to 17 residues. Germline values: CDR1 MNHNS, CDR2 SASEGT. CDR3 DNA sequence: TGTGCCAGCAGTGAAGCATTCGTGCTAGCGGTGTACAATGAGCAGTTCTTC. Its translation is CASSEAFVLAVYNEQFF.

At least ten counts were recorded for this clonotype. V is TRBV20-1 and J is TRBJ2-1; 13 positions agree with TRBD2. The CDR3 contains 15 residues. In germline, CDR1 is DFQATT, CDR2 SNEGSKA (reference sequence). V was clipped by 5 bases and J by 5 bases; unmatched bases: 6. DNA for the CDR3: TGCAGTGCTTTTGGGACTAGCGGGATCCACAATGAGCAGTTCTTC. It specifies CSAFGTSGIHNEQFF.

In this sample, this clonotype turned up many times. The genes are TRBV7-2 and TRBJ2-7, with 10 bases lining up with TRBD2. J lost 9 bases, V lost 4 bases, and 12 bases had no gene match. Germline V gene data show CDR1 as SGHTA and CDR2 as FQGNSA. The CDR3 has 15 amino acids. Here the CDR3 DNA reads TGTGCCAGCAGCTACACTAGCGGGGAACGGGGAGTGCAGTACTTC. Protein sequence: CASSYTSGERGVQYF.

This chain's CDR3 is CASSISQGTDTQYF. CDR3 DNA: TGTGCCAGCAGCATATCACAGGGGACAGATACGCAGTATTTT. The genes are TRBV7-2 and TRBJ2-3; TRBD1 matches at 7 bases. Germline assignment: CDR1 SGHTA and CDR2 FQGNSA. The junction had 5 bases not matched to a gene; V was cut back by 5 bases and J by 3 bases. The CDR3 length is 14 residues.

As concerns this clonotype: A clone one base away is much larger, so this may be a read error. J is TRBJ2-3 and V is TRBV28, with TRBD2 matching over 7 bases. With V trimmed by 0 bases and J by 4 bases, 7 bases remained unmatched. Looked up from germline, CDR1 is MDHEN and CDR2 is SYDVKM. This CDR3 spans 16 amino acids. The CDR3 region is CASSLWVGGSPDTQYF. CDR3 in DNA: TGTGCCAGCAGTTTATGGGTGGGCGGGAGTCCAGATACGCAGTATTTT.

At least ten counts were recorded for this clonotype. V gene TRBV10-3 combines with J gene TRBJ2-7, with 9 bases matching TRBD1. CDR1 and CDR2 from the germline V gene are ENHRY and SYGVKD. Germline trimming cut 3 bases from V and 4 bases from J; bases unmatched to any gene: 7. The CDR3 spans 15 residues. CDR3 loop: CAISEMTGGPYEQYF. CDR3 in DNA: TGTGCCATCAGTGAAATGACAGGGGGACCGTACGAGCAGTACTTC.

This clonotype was counted a few times. With a much larger clone just one base away, this may be a read error. The genes are TRBV5-1 and TRBJ2-6, with a possible D match to TRBD1 (5 bases). This CDR3 region has 15 residues. Germline CDR1 SGHRS, CDR2 YFSETQ. In DNA form, the CDR3 reads TGCGCCAGCAGCTTGGGAGTTTCTGGGGCCAACGTCCCGACTTTC. Its protein product is CASSLGVSGANVPTF.

The table lists this clonotype with many counts. J is TRBJ1-5 and V is TRBV19, with D possibly being TRBD1 (5 bases). The CDR3 length is 15 residues. V was shortened by 10 bases and J by 2 bases, with 18 bases between the two germline ends. Germline V gives CDR1 LNHDA, CDR2 SQIVND (reference sequence). This chain's CDR3 is CATTRDPLGNQPQHF. As DNA, the CDR3 is TGTGCCACCACACGGGACCCCTTGGGCAATCAGCCCCAGCATTTT. Combining the CDR3 with reference TRBV19 and TRBJ1-5 gives the whole variable domain DGGITQSPKYLFRKEGQNVTLSCEQNLNHDAMYWYRQDPGQGLRLIYYSQIVNDFQKGDIAEGYSVSREKKESFPLTVTSAQKNPTAFYLCATTRDPLGNQPQHFGDGTRLSIL.

In its sample, this clonotype was seen a few times. The chain carries TRBV29-1 and TRBJ1-1; tentative D call: TRBD1 (5 bases). This CDR3 comprises 11 residues. Germline CDR1 is SQVTM and CDR2 is ANQGSEA. V was shortened by 5 bases and J by 11 bases, with 15 bases between the two germline ends. The chain's CDR3 is CSVPGADEAFF. CDR3 coding DNA: TGCAGCGTTCCTGGGGCAGACGAGGCTTTCTTT.

This clonotype has a count of ten or more. This chain uses TRBV29-1 with TRBJ2-5; perhaps D is TRBD1 or TRBD2 (7 bases each). CDR3 size: 13 residues. CDR1 and CDR2 from the germline V gene are SQVTM and ANQGSEA. V lost 7 bases and J 1 base, leaving 13 bases between the germline ends. CDR3 nucleotide sequence: TGCAGCGCTTCAGGGGGGGTCCAAGAGACCCAGTACTTC. Its translation: CSASGGVQETQYF. Using reference TRBV29-1 and TRBJ2-5 for the parts outside the CDR3, the full variable domain is SAVISQKPSRDICQRGTSLTIQCQVDSQVTMMFWYRQQPGQSLTLIATANQGSEATYESGFVIDKFPISRPNLTFSTLTVSNMSPEDSSIYLCSASGGVQETQYFGPGTRLLVL.